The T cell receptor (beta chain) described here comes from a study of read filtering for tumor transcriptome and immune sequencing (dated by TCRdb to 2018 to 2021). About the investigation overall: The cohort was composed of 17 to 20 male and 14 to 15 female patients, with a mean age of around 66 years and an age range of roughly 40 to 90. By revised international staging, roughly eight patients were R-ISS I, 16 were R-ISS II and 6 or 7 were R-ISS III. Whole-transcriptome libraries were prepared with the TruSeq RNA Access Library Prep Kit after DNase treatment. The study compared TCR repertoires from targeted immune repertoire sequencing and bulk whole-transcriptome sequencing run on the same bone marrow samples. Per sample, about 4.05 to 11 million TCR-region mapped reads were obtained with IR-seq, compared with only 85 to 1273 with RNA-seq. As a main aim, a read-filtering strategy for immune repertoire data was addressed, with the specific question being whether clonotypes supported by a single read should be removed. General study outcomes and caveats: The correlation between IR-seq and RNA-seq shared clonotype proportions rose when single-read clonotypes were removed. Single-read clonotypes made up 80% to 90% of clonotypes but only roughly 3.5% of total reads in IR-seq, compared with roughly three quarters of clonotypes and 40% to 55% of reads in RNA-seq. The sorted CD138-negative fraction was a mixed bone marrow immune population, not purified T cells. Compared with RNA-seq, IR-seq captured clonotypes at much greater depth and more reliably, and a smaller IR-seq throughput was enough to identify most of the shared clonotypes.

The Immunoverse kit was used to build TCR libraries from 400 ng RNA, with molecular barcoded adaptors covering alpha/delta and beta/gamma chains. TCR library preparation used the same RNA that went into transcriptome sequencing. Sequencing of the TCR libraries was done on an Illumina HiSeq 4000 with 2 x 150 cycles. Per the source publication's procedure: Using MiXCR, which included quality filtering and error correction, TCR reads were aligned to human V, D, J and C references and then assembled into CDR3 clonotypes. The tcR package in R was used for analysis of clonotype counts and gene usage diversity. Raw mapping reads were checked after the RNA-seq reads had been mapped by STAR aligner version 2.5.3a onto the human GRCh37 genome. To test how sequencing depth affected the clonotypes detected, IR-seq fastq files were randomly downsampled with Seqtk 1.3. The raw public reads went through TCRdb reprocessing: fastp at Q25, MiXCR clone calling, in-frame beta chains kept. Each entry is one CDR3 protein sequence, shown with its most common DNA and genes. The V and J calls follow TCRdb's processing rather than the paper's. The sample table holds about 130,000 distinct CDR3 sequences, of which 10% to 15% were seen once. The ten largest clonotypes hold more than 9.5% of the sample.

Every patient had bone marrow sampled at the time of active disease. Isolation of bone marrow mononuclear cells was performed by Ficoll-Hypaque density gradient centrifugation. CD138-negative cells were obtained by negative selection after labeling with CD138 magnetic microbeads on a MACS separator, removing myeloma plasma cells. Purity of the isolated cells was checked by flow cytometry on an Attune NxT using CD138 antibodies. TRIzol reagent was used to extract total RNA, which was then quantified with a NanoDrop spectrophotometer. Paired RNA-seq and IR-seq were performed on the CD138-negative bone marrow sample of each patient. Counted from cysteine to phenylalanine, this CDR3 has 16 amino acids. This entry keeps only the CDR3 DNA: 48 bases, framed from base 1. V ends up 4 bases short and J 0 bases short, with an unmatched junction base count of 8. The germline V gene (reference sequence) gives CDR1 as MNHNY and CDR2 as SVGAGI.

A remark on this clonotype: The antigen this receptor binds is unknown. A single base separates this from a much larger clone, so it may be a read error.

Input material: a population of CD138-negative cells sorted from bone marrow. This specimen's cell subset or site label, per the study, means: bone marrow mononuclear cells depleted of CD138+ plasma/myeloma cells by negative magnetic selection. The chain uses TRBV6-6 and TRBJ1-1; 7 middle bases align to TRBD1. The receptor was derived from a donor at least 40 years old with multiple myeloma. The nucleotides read TGTGCCAGCAGTTGCTCTCTGGGACAGATGAACACTGAAGCTTTCTTT. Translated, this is CASSCSLGQMNTEAFF.